This is a list of T cell receptor beta chains from one sample in a study of breast tumors, draining lymph nodes, adjacent tissues. From the multiplex PCR reads, TCRdb called clonotypes with MiXCR, one entry per CDR3 protein. Of about 230,000 distinct CDR3 sequences listed, roughly 30% were seen once; the top ten hold just over 1.4%. The specimen sequenced was axillary lymph node tissue. These TCRs come from a female donor with breast cancer. Some clones in this sample may be carry-over from other donors' samples. The CDR3 runs from the conserved cysteine through the conserved F or W. The order of the fields is clone size, D gene, CDR3 length, J gene, V gene, CDR3 DNA, CDR3 protein. A D gene is named only where the DNA matches it firmly. Rows may omit the clone size; those that give it use once, few, many or a size class.

many,NA,13,TRBJ1-5,TRBV30,TGTGCCTGGGCTACGAGGGTCGGCCAGCCCCAGCATTTT,CAWATRVGQPQHF
many,TRBD2,13,TRBJ2-7,TRBV6-2/TRBV6-3,TGTGCCAGCACCTGGACTAGATCCTACGAGCAGTACTTC,CASTWTRSYEQYF
many,NA,15,TRBJ1-6,TRBV5-4,TGTGCCAGCAGCTTGGCCGGGAGTTACAATTCACCCCTCCACTTT,CASSLAGSYNSPLHF
many,NA,15,TRBJ1-6,TRBV7-9,TGTGCCAGCAGCCCATCCAGGGGAGGTAATTCACCCCTCCACTTT,CASSPSRGGNSPLHF
few,NA,14,TRBJ1-1,TRBV12-3/TRBV12-4,TGTGCCAGCAGTTTAAGGGGGAAGAATACTGAAGCTTTCTTT,CASSLRGKNTEAFF
NA,NA,12,TRBJ1-2,TRBV5-6,TGTGCCAGCACGACTCAGGGGTATGGCTACACCTTC,CASTTQGYGYTF
many,NA,15,TRBJ2-7,TRBV24-1,TGTGCCACCAGTGACCCCCGGGGGGCGGACTACGAGCAGTACTTC,CATSDPRGADYEQYF
NA,TRBD1,12,TRBJ1-5,TRBV24-1,TGTGCCACCGGGACAGGGCTCCAGCCCCGGCATTTT,CATGTGLQPRHF
NA,NA,14,TRBJ2-5,TRBV5-1,TGCGCCAGCAGCTTGGACATCCCCCTGGACACCCAGTACTTC,CASSLDIPLDTQYF
many,TRBD1,16,TRBJ2-2,TRBV12-3/TRBV12-4,TGTGCCAGCTCTCCCCCGACAGGGGGGGGAACCGGGGAGCTGTTTTTT,CASSPPTGGGTGELFF
NA,NA,15,TRBJ2-3,TRBV18,TGTGCCAGCTCATATCTAAGGGAAGGAACAGATACGCAGTATTTT,CASSYLREGTDTQYF
many,NA,15,TRBJ2-3,TRBV20-1,TGCAGTGCTAGACTGACAGGTCCCTCTGCAGATACGCAGTATTTT,CSARLTGPSADTQYF
once,NA,16,TRBJ1-3,TRBV10-3,TGTGCCATCAGTGAGTTGGACGGGTCCCCTGGAAACACCATATATTTT,CAISELDGSPGNTIYF
many,TRBD2,15,TRBJ2-3,TRBV11-2,TGTGCCAGCAGCTTTCTAGCGGGAGTTGCAGATACGCAGTATTTT,CASSFLAGVADTQYF
many,TRBD2,16,TRBJ2-1,TRBV5-1,TGCGCCAGCAGCATGGGGACTAGCGGGATCTACAATGAGCAGTTCTTC,CASSMGTSGIYNEQFF
NA,NA,14,TRBJ1-4,TRBV27,TGTGCCAGCAGTTTTGGTAAACCTAATGAAAAACTGTTTTTT,CASSFGKPNEKLFF
many,NA,14,TRBJ1-2,TRBV7-2,TGTGCCAGCAGCTTAGTTCGGTCCGGGAAAGGCTACACCTTC,CASSLVRSGKGYTF
many,NA,16,TRBJ2-5,TRBV5-4,TGTGCCAGCAGCCCCGGAGGTGCGCGGACACAAGAGACCCAGTACTTC,CASSPGGARTQETQYF
NA,NA,15,TRBJ2-5,TRBV10-3,TGTGCCATCAGTGTGACAGGGACTAGAGGGGAGACCCAGTACTTC,CAISVTGTRGETQYF
many,NA,14,TRBJ2-7,TRBV5-1,TGCGCCAGCAGCTTGGACAGGGAGGGCGGCGAGCAGTACTTC,CASSLDREGGEQYF
NA,NA,17,TRBJ1-5,TRBV20-1,TGCAGTGCGCGACCTGGAGGGGGGGGCGCAGGCAATCAGCCCCAGCATTTT,CSARPGGGGAGNQPQHF
many,NA,11,TRBJ1-1,TRBV7-2,TGTGCCAGCAGCGGACAGCTTGAAGCTTTCTTT,CASSGQLEAFF
NA,TRBD1,17,TRBJ1-1,TRBV11-2,TGTGCCAGCAGCTTAGGGCGACAGGGGGAAATGAACACTGAAGCTTTCTTT,CASSLGRQGEMNTEAFF
many,NA,17,TRBJ1-1,TRBV6-4,TGTGCCAGCAGTGACTCGAATGATATCCAGCTGAACACTGAAGCTTTCTTT,CASSDSNDIQLNTEAFF
many,NA,14,TRBJ2-1,TRBV20-1,TGCAGTGCTAGATGGCAGGGAAGGGGCAATGAGCAGTTCTTC,CSARWQGRGNEQFF
many,TRBD1,13,TRBJ1-2,TRBV30,TGTGCCTGGAGTCGACAGGGTTACTATGGCTACACCTTC,CAWSRQGYYGYTF
many,TRBD2,20,TRBJ2-1,TRBV5-8,TGTGCCAGCAGCTTGGCCCCGGATAGCGGGAGGGCTCCGTCGCATAATGAGCAGTTCTTC,CASSLAPDSGRAPSHNEQFF
many,TRBD2,12,TRBJ2-1,TRBV29-1,TGCAGCGTTACCGGGACTAGAAATGAGCAGTTCTTC,CSVTGTRNEQFF
NA,NA,14,TRBJ1-2,TRBV2,TGTGTCAGCAACGTGGGGGCCCTTAACTATGGCCACACCTTC,CVSNVGALNYGHTF
many,NA,13,TRBJ2-5,TRBV5-6,TGTGCCAGCAGCTTCTCCGGGCGGGTGACCCAGTACTTC,CASSFSGRVTQYF
NA,NA,15,TRBJ1-3,TRBV29-1,TGCAGCGTTGGTGACAGACACAGCTCTGGAAACACCATATATTTT,CSVGDRHSSGNTIYF
NA,NA,10,TRBJ1-4,TRBV30,TGTGCGGGAGTTGGAAGGAAACTGTTTTTT,CAGVGRKLFF
many,NA,13,TRBJ1-2,TRBV12-3/TRBV12-4,TGTGCCAGCAGTTTATTACCTAACTATGGCTACACCTTC,CASSLLPNYGYTF
many,TRBD1,15,TRBJ2-5,TRBV20-1,TGCAGTGCCCCCATCGGGGACAGGCCTGGTGGGACCCAGTACTTC,CSAPIGDRPGGTQYF
NA,NA,16,TRBJ1-2,TRBV19,TGTGCCAGTAGTATTACGAGGGCCTTCCGCCCAGGGGGCTACACCTTC,CASSITRAFRPGGYTF
many,NA,16,TRBJ2-5,TRBV7-2,TGTGCCAGCAGCCGGGGGTACAGGCCTTTACAAGAGACCCAGTACTTC,CASSRGYRPLQETQYF